This T cell receptor beta chain derives from a study of molecular identifiers for immune sequencing clone quantification. This clonotype was observed at least ten times. Library preparation followed earlier protocols using designated TCR primers. TCRdb reanalysed the PCR reads using MiXCR and keeps one entry per CDR3 protein. Of about 320,000 distinct CDR3 sequences in the sample, 20% to 25% were seen once. The CD8+CD4-CCR7+CD45RA+ phenotype defined the sorted naive CD8 T cells. Sequencing input: naive CD8+ T cells from blood, with Jurkat cell RNA spiked in. This sample's subset: FACS-sorted CD8+CD4-CCR7+CD45RA+ naive T cells. The sequence derives from a human donor in good health. Some libraries in this study had Jurkat cell RNA spiked in.

The CDR3: CASSPPGDSRTDTQYF. CDR3 bases: TGTGCCAGCAGCCCCCCCGGGGACAGCCGGACAGATACGCAGTATTTT. The gene calls are TRBV13 and TRBJ2-3, with 7 bases aligning to TRBD1. The CDR3 runs 16 residues. Germline CDR1 and CDR2: PRHDT and FYEKMQ (reference sequence). Germline trimming cut 5 bases from V and 3 bases from J; bases unmatched to any gene: 11.